This T cell receptor beta chain was observed in a study of cytomegalovirus exposure and HLA in healthy donors. Study conclusions and caveats: Later analysis identified a missense DCLRE1C variant that was linked to TCR beta V- and J-gene trimming. An analysis was carried out later, and it reportedly showed fewer N-insertions in an Asian-associated ancestry cluster than the 666-donor mean. The study designated around 150 TCR beta chains cytomegalovirus-associated. 87-base-pair reads could not separate some V segments, including TRBV6-2 and TRBV6-3.

This clone was recorded only once. Its specificity is not known. The junction had 1 base not matched to a gene; V was cut back by 1 base and J by 0 bases. This CDR3 comprises 16 residues. Germline V gives CDR1 SEHNR, CDR2 FQNEAQ (reference sequence). The PCR used 60 Vbeta and 13 Jbeta primers. Clones were read by immunoSEQ multiplex PCR, and TCRdb kept only the in-frame ones, dropping some. The repertoire holds about 140,000 clones, with approximately 84% as singletons. This TCR came from a young man in good health and CMV-seropositive. Source material: PBMCs. The J gene is TRBJ2-2, the V gene TRBV7-9, with 8 bases aligning to TRBD2. This CDR3 is CASSLVGGANTGELFF. The DNA of the CDR3 is TGTGCCAGCAGCTTAGTCGGGGGGGCGAACACCGGGGAGCTGTTTTTT. Combining the CDR3 with reference TRBV7-9 and TRBJ2-2 gives the whole variable domain DTGVSQNPRHKITKRGQNVTFRCDPISEHNRLYWYRQTLGQGPEFLTYFQNEAQLEKSRLLSDRFSAERPKGSFSTLEIQRTEQGDSAMYLCASSLVGGANTGELFFGEGSRLTVL.